This T cell receptor beta chain was documented in a study of identifying expanded T cells in peripheral blood (dated by TCRdb to between 2018 and 2021). Study-level background: Technical replicates were generated by sequencing separate aliquots of the same genomic DNA pool, and four replicates were compared pairwise.

Sequences SGHTA (CDR1) and FQGTGA (CDR2) are obtained from the germline V gene. V and J lose 2 bases and 0 bases, and a span of 13 bases separates them. From cysteine to phenylalanine, the CDR3 is 16 amino acids long. The sequence is cut down to CDR3 DNA, 48 bases in frame from base 1. A note on this clone: Which antigen it targets is not known. The sample holds no much larger clone one base away, and base qualities are not on file.

Points the paper makes about the study in general: The authors expected that biological variance in healthy repertoires might rise further over much longer intervals, such as months to years. About 1.2 differentially abundant clones were flagged by the binomial model between technical replicates, whereas about 16 and 20 were flagged over two weeks and four weeks, respectively. In all healthy donors, the variance in clone template counts between samples taken 2 to 3 weeks apart rose significantly as total template count increased. Across all healthy-donor time intervals, the beta-binomial model significantly cut both the number of clones called differentially abundant and the false-positive rate.

TCRbeta CDR3 regions were profiled with the immunoSEQ Assay using bias-controlled multiplex PCR amplification of genomic DNA. For the original study's pipeline: To quantify the absolute abundance of each unique TCRbeta CDR3 region, the sequences were collapsed and filtered. Differential abundance was tested with two models: a binomial (Fisher-equivalent) model and a beta-binomial model that adds time-dependent variance fitted from healthy donors. Clones with fewer than 5 combined templates were excluded, and clones with Benjamini-Hochberg FDR below 0.01 were called differentially abundant. The form v = (b*log(k)+a)^2 was used to model beta-binomial variance as a function of total template count across the two samples. This immuneACCESS table, as held by TCRdb, lists in-frame sequences with V and J called but not all clones. Of the missing ones, under half trace to an unresolved V gene in checked studies; the others have no known cause. Clonal size and the V and J genes are those of that table, whereas D and trimming came from the DNA. The sample has tens of thousands of clones on record, approximately 91% of them singletons. The top ten clonotypes cover approximately 5.3% of the sample.

No immune events, such as infections, were documented for the healthy donors during the collection period. Time-dependent variance in a beta-binomial model of T-cell clone differential abundance was calibrated using healthy-donor blood repertoires as a training cohort. There were some ten healthy donors in the training cohort, of whom 3 were female and 7 were male. An age range of about 29 to 65 years, with an average of 43 years, was recorded for the donors. Obtained from a commercial supplier, whole blood was collected from each healthy donor at three time points set two to three weeks apart. Genomic DNA was extracted from unsorted whole blood for immunosequencing.

The source of this sequence is a person aged 18-70 years in good health. The chain uses TRBV7-3 and TRBJ1-1; no confident D gene assignment can be made. Material for sequencing was blood. The CDR3 in this case is CASSLDHRKMNTEAFF. The DNA sequence is given as TGTGCCAGCAGCTTAGATCACAGAAAGATGAACACTGAAGCTTTCTTT.